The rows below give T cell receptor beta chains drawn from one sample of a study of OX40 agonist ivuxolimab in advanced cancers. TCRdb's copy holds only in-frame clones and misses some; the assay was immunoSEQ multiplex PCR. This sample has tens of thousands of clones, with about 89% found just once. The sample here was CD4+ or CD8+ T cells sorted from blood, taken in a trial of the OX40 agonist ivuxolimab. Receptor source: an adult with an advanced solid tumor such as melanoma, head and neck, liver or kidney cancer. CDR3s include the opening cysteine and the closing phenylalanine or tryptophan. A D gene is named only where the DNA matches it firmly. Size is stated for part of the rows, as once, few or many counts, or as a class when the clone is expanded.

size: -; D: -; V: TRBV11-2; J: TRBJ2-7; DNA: TGTGCCAGCAGCTTAGATGGACCTCAGGGGCCCTACGAGCAGTACTTC; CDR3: CASSLDGPQGPYEQYF
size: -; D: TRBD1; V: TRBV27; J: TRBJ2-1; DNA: TGTGCCAGCAGTCTAGGGACAGGTCGGAATGAGCAGTTCTTC; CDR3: CASSLGTGRNEQFF
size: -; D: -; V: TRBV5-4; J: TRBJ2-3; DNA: TGTGCCAGCAGCTTATGGGGCACAGATACGCAGTATTTT; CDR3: CASSLWGTDTQYF
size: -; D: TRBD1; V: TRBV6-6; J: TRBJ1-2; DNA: TGTGCCAGCACGCGCACAGGGGAATTCGACTATGGCTACACCTTC; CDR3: CASTRTGEFDYGYTF
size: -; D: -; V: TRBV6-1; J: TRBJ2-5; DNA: TGTGCCAGCAGTGCCCCCTCTTGGGTGGATCGGGAGACCCAGTACTTC; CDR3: CASSAPSWVDRETQYF
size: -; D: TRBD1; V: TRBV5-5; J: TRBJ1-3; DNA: TGTGCCAGCAGCTTGGGGACAGGGACTGGAAACACCATATATTTT; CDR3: CASSLGTGTGNTIYF
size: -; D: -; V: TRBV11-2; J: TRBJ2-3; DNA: TGTGCCAGCAGCTTAGATCCCCTCCGAGATACGCAGTATTTT; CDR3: CASSLDPLRDTQYF
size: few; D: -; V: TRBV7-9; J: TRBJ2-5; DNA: TGTGCCAGTCAAGGCCCCAAACAAGAGACCCAGTACTTC; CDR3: CASQGPKQETQYF
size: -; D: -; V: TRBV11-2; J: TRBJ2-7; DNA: TGTGCCAGCAGCTCACCCGACAGACCAGCCTACGAGCAGTACTTC; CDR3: CASSSPDRPAYEQYF
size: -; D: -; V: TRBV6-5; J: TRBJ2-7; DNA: TGTGCCAGCAGTTTATTTAATTCCTACGAGCAGTACTTC; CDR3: CASSLFNSYEQYF
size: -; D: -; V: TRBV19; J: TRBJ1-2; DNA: TGTGCCAGTAGTATGGGGGGCCTTGGCGGCTGCACCTTC; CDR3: CASSMGGLGGCTF